These 5 T cell receptor beta chains were sequenced from one sample in a study of breast tumors, draining lymph nodes, adjacent tissues. Samples came from axillary lymph nodes draining the breast cancer. TCRdb reprocessed the multiplex PCR reads with MiXCR, giving one entry per CDR3 protein. The profile shows around 300,000 distinct CDR3 sequences, 30% to 35% of them singletons. Material for sequencing was axillary lymph node tissue. These receptor sequences come from a female donor with breast cancer. Some clones in this sample may be carry-over from other donors' samples.

At least ten counts were recorded for this clonotype. This CDR3 is CASSYGRETQYF. The CDR3 bases are TGTGCCAGTAGTTATGGGCGGGAGACCCAGTACTTC. The J gene is TRBJ2-5, the V gene TRBV6-1; the D is unclear. This CDR3 spans 12 amino acids. CDR1 and CDR2 from the germline V gene are MNHNS and SASEGT. The V end lost 9 bases, the J end lost 5 bases, and 13 bases lay between the germline ends.

This clonotype turned up a few times. This may be a read error: a much more frequent sequence differs by one nucleotide. Because it lacks the conserved phenylalanine or tryptophan at the end, this CDR3 is likely a read error. The chain uses TRBV12-3 or TRBV12-4 and TRBJ2-5; TRBD1 might be the D (5 bases). The CDR3 is 13 residues long. V lost 5 bases and J 0 bases, leaving 7 bases between the germline ends. The CDR3, as DNA: TGTGCCAGCAGTAGGGGCCACCAAGAGACCCAGTACTCC. Translated: CASSRGHQETQYS.

There are many counts of this clonotype. The chain couples TRBV10-3 to TRBJ1-2, with TRBD1 matching 7 bases. The CDR3 sequence is 13 residues long. CDR1 ENHRY and CDR2 SYGVKD come from the germline V gene. After removal of 9 bases from V and 8 bases from J, the junction contained 12 bases not matched to a gene. CDR3 region: CAIKDRESGGYTF. CDR3 coding DNA: TGTGCCATAAAAGACAGGGAATCGGGCGGCTACACCTTC.

The gene calls are TRBV3-1 and TRBJ2-1, with unresolved D. Germline V gene sequence: CDR1 LGHDT, CDR2 YNNKEL (reference sequence). Trimming removed 0 bases at V and 7 bases at J, with 13 bases between. This CDR3 has 15 amino acids. CDR3 nucleotides: TGTGCCAGCAGCCAAGATGCTGCTAGACATAATGAGCAGTTCTTC. Translated, it gives CASSQDAARHNEQFF.

In its sample, this clonotype was seen many times. This chain joins TRBV5-1 and TRBJ2-3; possible D gene TRBD2, 5 bases. The length of the CDR3 is 15 residues. V shed 5 bases and J shed 3 bases, with 16 bases lying between them. Germline lookup yields CDR1 SGHRS and CDR2 YFSETQ. The CDR3 DNA reads TGCGCCAGCAGTATCAGCGGAGAAGGGACAGATACGCAGTATTTT. This sequence encodes CASSISGEGTDTQYF.